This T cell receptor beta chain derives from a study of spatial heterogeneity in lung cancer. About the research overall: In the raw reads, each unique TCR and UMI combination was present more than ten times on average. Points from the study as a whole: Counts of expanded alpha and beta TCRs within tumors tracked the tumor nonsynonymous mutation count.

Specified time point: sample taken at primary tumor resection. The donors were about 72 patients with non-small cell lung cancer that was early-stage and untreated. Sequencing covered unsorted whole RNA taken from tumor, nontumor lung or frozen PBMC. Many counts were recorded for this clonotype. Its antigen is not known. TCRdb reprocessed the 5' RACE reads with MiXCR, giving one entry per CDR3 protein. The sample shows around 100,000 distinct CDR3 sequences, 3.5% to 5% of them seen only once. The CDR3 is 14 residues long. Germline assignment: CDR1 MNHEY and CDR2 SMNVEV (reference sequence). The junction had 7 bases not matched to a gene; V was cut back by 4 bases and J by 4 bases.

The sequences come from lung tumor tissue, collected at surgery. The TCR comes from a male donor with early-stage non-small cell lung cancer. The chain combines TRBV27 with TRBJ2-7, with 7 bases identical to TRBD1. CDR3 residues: CASSSSSTGYEQYF. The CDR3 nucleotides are TGTGCCAGCAGTTCCTCCTCGACAGGGTACGAGCAGTACTTC.